This T cell receptor beta chain originates from a study of OX40 agonist ivuxolimab in advanced cancers. Study at large: A history of anti-PD-1, anti-PD-L1 or anti-CTLA-4 therapy was acceptable, and 40% to 45% had some.

The CDR3 totals 15 residues. Germline V gene data show CDR1 as LGHNA and CDR2 as YNFKEQ. V dropped 5 bases and J dropped 9 bases, with 17 bases sitting between them. On this clone: The target antigen is unknown.

Points from the study as a whole: With doses of 0.1-3.0 mg/kg, partial responders showed among the lowest clonal expansion.

TCRdb's table, derived via immunoSEQ multiplex PCR, lists solely in-frame clones and lacks some. The repertoire holds roughly 35,000 clones, with around 82% as singletons. The chain carries TRBV4-2 and TRBJ1-6; perhaps TRBD1 as D (5 bases). The source was CD4+ or CD8+ T cells sorted from blood, collected in a trial of the OX40 agonist ivuxolimab. The origin of this receptor is an adult with an advanced solid tumor such as melanoma, head and neck, liver or kidney cancer. CDR3 sequence reads: CASSDGALASSPLHF. DNA of the CDR3: TGTGCCAGCAGCGACGGGGCGCTTGCTAGTTCACCCCTCCACTTT.